This TCR beta chain came from a study of regulatory T cells in long-lasting Graves disease. HTBI primers from iRepertoire and Arm-PCR of CDR3 regions yielded the TCR beta libraries. TCRdb passed the multiplex PCR reads through MiXCR, listing each CDR3 protein once. The sample yields approximately 300,000 distinct CDR3 sequences, 18% seen once. As for time point: newly diagnosed GD, antithyroid drugs for less than 3 months. Making the TCR library involved RNA that had been extracted from PBMCs. The CDR3 length is 13 residues. Germline CDR1 is MNHEY and CDR2 is SMNVEV (reference sequence). V was trimmed by 5 bases and J by 5 bases, leaving 9 bases between them. Ten or more counts support this clonotype.

This sequence joins TRBV27 and TRBJ2-2; a possible D gene is TRBD2 (5 bases). Source: peripheral blood mononuclear cells (PBMCs), taken at new diagnosis, from a patient treated with antithyroid drugs. The sequence derives from a female donor with Graves disease. The CDR3 DNA is TGTGCCAGCAGTCCCCGGGGAACCGGGGAGCTGTTTTTT. Encoded protein: CASSPRGTGELFF.